The rows below give T cell receptor beta chains drawn from one sample of a study of shared clonotypes between healthy human individuals. Profiled with immunoSEQ multiplex PCR; TCRdb holds only in-frame clones, not every one. This table has roughly 700,000 clones, 80% to 95% appearing once. The material sequenced was memory CD8+ T cells from PBMCs. These receptors all come from a man between 18 and 35 years old in good health. Some clones in this sample may be carry-over from other donors' samples. CDR3s include the opening cysteine and the closing phenylalanine or tryptophan. A D gene is named only where the DNA matches it firmly. Clone size is shown for a subset of rows, as once, few, many or a class of expanded clone.

V gene: TRBV2
D gene: .
clone size: .
J gene: TRBJ2-1
CDR3 protein: CASQRGNNEQFF
CDR3 DNA: TGTGCCAGTCAACGGGGGAACAATGAGCAGTTCTTC

V gene: TRBV5-5
D gene: .
clone size: .
J gene: TRBJ2-4
CDR3 protein: CASSLVWTAKNIQYF
CDR3 DNA: TGTGCCAGCAGCCTTGTGTGGACAGCCAAAAACATTCAGTACTTC

V gene: TRBV28
D gene: .
clone size: .
J gene: TRBJ2-4
CDR3 protein: CASSSLWGLAKNIQYF
CDR3 DNA: TGTGCCAGCAGCTCCTTGTGGGGACTAGCCAAAAACATTCAGTACTTC

V gene: TRBV9
D gene: .
clone size: .
J gene: TRBJ2-2
CDR3 protein: CASSAQGNTNTGELFF
CDR3 DNA: TGTGCCAGCAGCGCTCAAGGGAACACGAACACCGGGGAGCTGTTTTTT

V gene: TRBV7-9
D gene: .
clone size: .
J gene: TRBJ2-1
CDR3 protein: CASSAPRGAHNEQFF
CDR3 DNA: TGTGCCAGCAGCGCCCCTCGGGGAGCCCACAATGAGCAGTTCTTC

V gene: TRBV11-2
D gene: .
clone size: .
J gene: TRBJ2-7
CDR3 protein: CASTERAWDYEQYF
CDR3 DNA: TGTGCCAGCACCGAAAGGGCCTGGGACTACGAGCAGTACTTC

V gene: TRBV7-6
D gene: .
clone size: .
J gene: TRBJ2-7
CDR3 protein: CASSPSARVYEQYF
CDR3 DNA: TGTGCCAGCAGCCCCTCGGCCAGGGTCTACGAGCAGTACTTC

V gene: TRBV7-2
D gene: TRBD1
clone size: few
J gene: TRBJ2-7
CDR3 protein: CASSHRAHNRGQGTYEQYF
CDR3 DNA: TGTGCCAGCAGTCATCGCGCACACAACCGCGGACAGGGAACCTACGAGCAGTACTTC

V gene: TRBV29-1
D gene: TRBD1
clone size: .
J gene: TRBJ2-7
CDR3 protein: CSVVGDSSYEQYF
CDR3 DNA: TGCAGCGTTGTGGGGGACAGCTCCTACGAGCAGTACTTC

V gene: TRBV7-9
D gene: TRBD1
clone size: .
J gene: TRBJ2-7
CDR3 protein: CASSRHSGTGAYEQYF
CDR3 DNA: TGTGCCAGCAGCAGACACTCCGGGACAGGGGCCTACGAGCAGTACTTC

V gene: TRBV29-1
D gene: TRBD2
clone size: .
J gene: TRBJ2-7
CDR3 protein: CSVEGFGLASNEQYF
CDR3 DNA: TGCAGCGTTGAAGGGTTCGGACTAGCGTCGAACGAGCAGTACTTC

V gene: TRBV28
D gene: TRBD1
clone size: .
J gene: TRBJ1-1
CDR3 protein: CASSRRTGGITEAFF
CDR3 DNA: TGTGCCAGCAGCCGTCGGACAGGGGGTATAACTGAAGCTTTCTTT

V gene: TRBV27
D gene: .
clone size: .
J gene: TRBJ2-7
CDR3 protein: CASGSLSWDGSAEQYF
CDR3 DNA: TGTGCCAGCGGCAGTTTATCTTGGGACGGGTCCGCCGAGCAGTACTTC

V gene: TRBV4-2
D gene: .
clone size: .
J gene: TRBJ2-7
CDR3 protein: CASSQGLYYEQYF
CDR3 DNA: TGTGCCAGCAGCCAAGGATTGTACTACGAGCAGTACTTC

V gene: TRBV7-2
D gene: TRBD1
clone size: .
J gene: TRBJ1-1
CDR3 protein: CASSSPFRTGLYTEAFF
CDR3 DNA: TGTGCCAGCAGCTCCCCGTTTCGGACAGGACTTTACACTGAAGCTTTCTTT

V gene: TRBV27
D gene: TRBD1
clone size: .
J gene: TRBJ1-5
CDR3 protein: CASSFRQGAVLEPQHF
CDR3 DNA: TGTGCCAGCAGTTTTCGACAGGGGGCGGTTTTGGAGCCCCAGCATTTT

V gene: TRBV28
D gene: .
clone size: .
J gene: TRBJ2-5
CDR3 protein: CASRLTGLQETQYF
CDR3 DNA: TGTGCCAGCAGACTTACAGGGCTCCAAGAGACCCAGTACTTC

V gene: TRBV7-8
D gene: .
clone size: .
J gene: TRBJ2-5
CDR3 protein: CASSIYGRGSEQETQYF
CDR3 DNA: TGTGCCAGCAGCATCTACGGGAGAGGATCTGAGCAAGAGACCCAGTACTTC

V gene: TRBV5-6
D gene: .
clone size: .
J gene: TRBJ2-1
CDR3 protein: CASSLGAGLNEQFF
CDR3 DNA: TGTGCCAGCAGCTTAGGGGCAGGGCTGAATGAGCAGTTCTTC

V gene: TRBV9
D gene: .
clone size: few
J gene: TRBJ2-3
CDR3 protein: CASSSTGEDTQYF
CDR3 DNA: TGTGCCAGCAGCTCAACTGGGGAGGATACGCAGTATTTT

V gene: TRBV28
D gene: TRBD1
clone size: .
J gene: TRBJ2-1
CDR3 protein: CAARNRGAYNEQFF
CDR3 DNA: TGTGCCGCCCGAAACAGGGGCGCATACAATGAGCAGTTCTTC

V gene: TRBV13
D gene: .
clone size: once
J gene: TRBJ2-5
CDR3 protein: CASSLVSFGTGETQYF
CDR3 DNA: TGTGCCAGCAGCTTAGTTAGTTTCGGGACTGGGGAGACCCAGTACTTC

V gene: TRBV5-1
D gene: .
clone size: .
J gene: TRBJ2-1
CDR3 protein: CASSLEVRVYNEQFF
CDR3 DNA: TGCGCCAGCAGCTTGGAAGTTAGGGTGTACAATGAGCAGTTCTTC

V gene: TRBV28
D gene: TRBD1
clone size: .
J gene: TRBJ2-7
CDR3 protein: CASRIRTGYEQYF
CDR3 DNA: TGTGCCAGCAGAATCAGGACAGGCTACGAGCAGTACTTC

V gene: TRBV21-1
D gene: .
clone size: once
J gene: TRBJ1-5
CDR3 protein: CASSKDGRNSNQPQHF
CDR3 DNA: TGTGCCAGCAGCAAAGATGGGAGAAATAGCAATCAGCCCCAGCATTTT

V gene: TRBV7-8
D gene: .
clone size: .
J gene: TRBJ2-1
CDR3 protein: CASSLVRGRSSYNEQFF
CDR3 DNA: TGTGCCAGCAGCTTAGTTAGGGGCCGGAGCTCCTACAATGAGCAGTTCTTC

V gene: TRBV7-9
D gene: TRBD1
clone size: .
J gene: TRBJ1-1
CDR3 protein: CASSGTVLNTEAFF
CDR3 DNA: TGTGCCAGCAGCGGGACAGTGCTTAACACTGAAGCTTTCTTT

V gene: TRBV7-3
D gene: .
clone size: .
J gene: TRBJ2-1
CDR3 protein: CASSLMGYNEQFF
CDR3 DNA: TGTGCCAGCAGCTTAATGGGGTACAATGAGCAGTTCTTC

V gene: TRBV4-1
D gene: .
clone size: few
J gene: TRBJ2-1
CDR3 protein: CASSQEEGGASGYNEQFF
CDR3 DNA: TGCGCCAGCAGCCAAGAAGAAGGGGGGGCTAGCGGTTACAATGAGCAGTTCTTC

V gene: TRBV7-2
D gene: TRBD1
clone size: once
J gene: TRBJ2-7
CDR3 protein: CASSSTGGDYEQYF
CDR3 DNA: TGTGCCAGCAGCTCGACAGGGGGTGACTACGAGCAGTACTTC

V gene: TRBV28
D gene: TRBD2
clone size: .
J gene: TRBJ2-5
CDR3 protein: CASTPPGGGQETQYF
CDR3 DNA: TGTGCCAGCACGCCCCCCGGGGGGGGCCAAGAGACCCAGTACTTC

V gene: TRBV10-3
D gene: .
clone size: .
J gene: TRBJ2-1
CDR3 protein: CAIRPTLQGGSSYNEQFF
CDR3 DNA: TGTGCCATCAGGCCGACTCTCCAGGGTGGGAGCTCCTACAATGAGCAGTTCTTC